A single sample is the source of the 23 T cell receptor beta chains below, sequenced in a study of T cell responses to AZD1222 COVID-19 vaccine. Data came from immunoSEQ multiplex PCR; TCRdb stores just in-frame clones and leaves some out. The data hold about 180,000 clones, with roughly 91% observed a single time. Sequenced here: peripheral blood, sampled 28 days after the second dose of the MenACWY control vaccine. The receptors were gathered from an adult who received the MenACWY meningococcal vaccine as a control.

The rearrangement uses TRBV7-9 and TRBJ2-3; D remains ambiguous. V gave up 1 base and J gave up 0 bases, with 8 bases separating them. This CDR3 is 15 amino acids long. Germline V gene sequence: CDR1 SEHNR, CDR2 FQNEAQ (reference sequence). CDR3 coding DNA: TGTGCCAGCAGCTTAGTGGCCGGTAGCACAGATACGCAGTATTTT. Residues: CASSLVAGSTDTQYF.

V usage is TRBV27 and J usage is TRBJ1-2, with a weak D call TRBD1 (6 bases). V was pared by 8 bases and J by 4 bases, with 17 bases between. The germline V gene has CDR1 MNHEY and CDR2 SMNVEV (reference sequence). This CDR3 has 14 amino acids. This CDR3 is CASGIPGQAYGYTF. The CDR3 DNA sequence: TGTGCCAGCGGGATTCCGGGACAAGCCTATGGCTACACCTTC.

The V and J genes are TRBV11-2 and TRBJ2-1; TRBD1 matches 7 bases. Trimming cost V 5 bases and J 7 bases; bases outside gene matches: 8. Looked up from germline, CDR1 is SGHAT and CDR2 is FQNNGV. This CDR3 is 14 amino acids long. CDR3 residues: CASSPLTGKNEQFF. The CDR3, as DNA: TGTGCCAGCAGCCCCCTGACAGGGAAAAATGAGCAGTTCTTC. Drawing the rest from reference TRBV11-2 and TRBJ2-1, the complete variable domain is EAGVAQSPRYKIIEKRQSVAFWCNPISGHATLYWYQQILGQGPKLLIQFQNNGVVDDSQLPKDRFSAERLKGVDSTLKIQPAKLEDSAVYLCASSPLTGKNEQFFGPGTRLTVL.

In this sample, this clone turned up a few times. The rearrangement joins TRBV19 to TRBJ2-7; TRBD1 matches 11 bases. J lost 2 bases, V lost 5 bases, and 2 bases had no gene match. The CDR3 length is 14 residues. CDR1 and CDR2 (germline): LNHDA, SQIVND (reference sequence). The CDR3 loop is CASSGGQGAYEQYF. The CDR3, as DNA: TGTGCCAGTAGTGGGGGACAGGGGGCCTACGAGCAGTACTTC.

This chain links TRBV9 with TRBJ1-1; D is possibly TRBD1 (6 bases). Germline CDR1 and CDR2: SGDLS and YYNGEE. The length of the CDR3 is 14 residues. The V gene lost 4 bases and the J gene lost 6 bases, with 16 bases spanning the gap. The CDR3 is CASSPQGEGAEAFF. The DNA for the CDR3 is TGTGCCAGCAGCCCACAGGGTGAAGGCGCTGAAGCTTTCTTT.

The V and J genes are TRBV30 and TRBJ1-6, with D unclear. CDR1 is GTSNPN, CDR2 SVGIG, per germline (reference sequence). Trimming stripped 4 bases from V and 9 bases from J, with 16 bases between. CDR3 length: 14 amino acids. The CDR3 coding sequence is TGTGCCTGGACCATAAACCGCGGCTTTTCACCCCTCCACTTT. Amino acid sequence: CAWTINRGFSPLHF. Complete variable domain (other parts from reference TRBV30 and TRBJ1-6): SQTIHQWPATLVQPVGSPLSLECTVEGTSNPNLYWYRQAAGRGLQLLFYSVGIGQISSEVPQNLSASRPQDRQFILSSKKLLLSDSGFYLCAWTINRGFSPLHFGNGTRLTVT.

Only one count was recorded for this clone. The rearrangement links TRBV27 to TRBJ1-4; D is uncertain. The V gene's germline CDR1 is MNHEY and CDR2 SMNVEV (reference sequence). Trimming stripped 5 bases from V and 3 bases from J, with 19 bases between. This CDR3 has 17 amino acids. The DNA of the CDR3 is TGTGCCAGCAGTGGTGGACCCTTAGCCGGGTCTAATGAAAAACTGTTTTTT. Protein product: CASSGGPLAGSNEKLFF.

The rearrangement joins TRBV6-2 or TRBV6-3 to TRBJ1-2; possible D gene TRBD1, 5 bases. Germline CDR1 and CDR2: MNHEY and SVGEGT. V was cut by 2 bases and J by 8 bases, with 15 bases left in between. The CDR3 sequence is 14 residues long. CDR3 sequence (DNA): TGTGCCAGCAGTTACGGGCAGGGACTGCGGGGCTACACCTTC. Translation: CASSYGQGLRGYTF.

The gene calls are TRBV13 and TRBJ1-6, with TRBD1 matching 11 bases. The CDR3 covers 18 residues. Trimming took 1 base from V and 2 from J; bases not matched to a gene: 4. CDR1 and CDR2 from the germline V gene are PRHDT and FYEKMQ (reference sequence). The CDR3 DNA is TGTGCCAGCAGCTTAGAGAGGGACAGGGGGACCTATAATTCACCCCTCCACTTT. Encoded protein: CASSLERDRGTYNSPLHF. Complete variable domain (other parts from reference TRBV13 and TRBJ1-6): AAGVIQSPRHLIKEKRETATLKCYPIPRHDTVYWYQQGPGQDPQFLISFYEKMQSDKGSIPDRFSAQQFSDYHSELNMSSLELGDSALYFCASSLERDRGTYNSPLHFGNGTRLTVT.

V and J are TRBV7-3 and TRBJ1-2, with 7 nucleotides matching TRBD1. This CDR3 is 15 amino acids long. The germline V gene has CDR1 SGHTA and CDR2 FQGTGA. Trimming cost V 2 bases and J 4 bases; bases outside gene matches: 7. CDR3 DNA sequence: TGTGCCAGCAGCTTAGGGTCAGGGGGTTCCTATGGCTACACCTTC. This encodes CASSLGSGGSYGYTF.

The CDR3 reads CASSQRRPSEQFF. The DNA for the CDR3 is TGTGCCAGCAGTCAGCGGAGACCGTCTGAGCAGTTCTTC. The rearrangement links TRBV6-5 to TRBJ2-1; D may be TRBD2 (5 bases). Per germline, CDR1 MNHEY and CDR2 SVGAGI. The CDR3 spans 13 residues. The V end was cut by 5 bases, the J end by 9 bases, with 14 bases between.

The rearrangement links TRBV7-9 to TRBJ1-4, with D uncertain. The CDR3 length is 13 residues. Germline values: CDR1 SEHNR, CDR2 FQNEAQ (reference sequence). The germline V and J ends were trimmed by 11 bases and 7 bases, with 17 bases remaining between them. The CDR3 loop is CAGKELPGEKLFF. CDR3 coding DNA: TGTGCCGGGAAGGAATTACCCGGTGAAAAACTGTTTTTT.

This clone was seen just once. This chain connects TRBV6-6 to TRBJ1-5; D is unclear. Between the trimmed V and J ends, which lost 4 bases and 4 bases, there was a span of 8 bases. CDR3 length: 13 residues. Germline assignment: CDR1 MNHNY and CDR2 SVGAGI (reference sequence). CDR3 DNA: TGTGCCAGCAGTTTGGACTATAATCAGCCCCAGCATTTT. It specifies CASSLDYNQPQHF.

In its sample, this clone was seen a few times. V is TRBV4-2 and J is TRBJ1-5; no clear D gene. Germline lookup yields CDR1 LGHNA and CDR2 YNFKEQ. The germline V and J ends were trimmed by 0 bases and 9 bases, with 9 bases remaining between them. The CDR3 length is 13 residues. This CDR3 is CASSQESSGPQHF. The CDR3 DNA follows: TGTGCCAGCAGCCAAGAGTCTTCCGGGCCCCAGCATTTT.

The chain has TRBV10-3 and TRBJ2-7; 10 bases are shared with TRBD1. Germline V gene data show CDR1 as ENHRY and CDR2 as SYGVKD. The V segment lost 5 bases and the J segment 2 bases; nucleotides outside the gene matches: 3. There are 14 residues in the CDR3. In DNA form, the CDR3 reads TGTGCCATCAGTCCGGGACAGGGGACCTACGAGCAGTACTTC. Residues: CAISPGQGTYEQYF.

The rearrangement joins TRBV7-2 to TRBJ1-3; D gene ambiguous. The CDR3 contains 16 residues. The V and J ends lost 5 bases and 0 bases respectively, with 14 bases between them. Germline V lookup: CDR1 SGHTA, CDR2 FQGNSA. In DNA, the CDR3 is TGTGCCAGCAGCCCTCTAGGCCAACTCTCTGGAAACACCATATATTTT. It codes for CASSPLGQLSGNTIYF.

The chain recombines TRBV6-5 with TRBJ2-2; tentative D call: TRBD1 (6 bases). Germline V gene data show CDR1 as MNHEY and CDR2 as SVGAGI. V was shortened by 6 bases and J by 0 bases, with 11 bases between the two germline ends. The CDR3 loop spans 15 amino acids. CDR3: CASSPGTPNTGELFF. CDR3 nucleotides: TGTGCCAGCAGCCCCGGGACACCGAACACCGGGGAGCTGTTTTTT.

The chain joins TRBV7-3 to TRBJ2-5; 10 bases match TRBD2. The germline CDR1 and CDR2 sequences are SGHTA and FQGTGA. This CDR3 is 15 amino acids long. Trimming at V came to 3 bases and at J to 3 bases, leaving 4 bases not matched to a gene. The CDR3 spells CASSFGLAVKETQYF. The CDR3 nucleotides are TGTGCCAGCAGCTTCGGACTAGCGGTTAAAGAGACCCAGTACTTC.

This rearrangement joins TRBV15 to TRBJ1-3; 7 nucleotides match TRBD1. With V trimmed by 5 bases and J by 0 bases, 7 bases remained unmatched. CDR3 length: 16 amino acids. Germline V CDR1 and CDR2: LNHNV, YYDKDF (reference sequence). CDR3 coding DNA: TGTGCCACCAGCGATCCCAGGGGGACCTCTGGAAACACCATATATTTT. Translated: CATSDPRGTSGNTIYF.

The V gene is TRBV14, the J gene TRBJ2-4, with a weak D call TRBD1 (6 bases). Trimming took 1 base from V and 0 from J, leaving 10 bases between them. The CDR3 runs to 16 residues. In germline, CDR1 is SGHDN, CDR2 FVKESK. Written as DNA, the CDR3 is TGTGCCAGCAGCCAAGTGACAGGAATAGCCAAAAACATTCAGTACTTC. The encoded protein is CASSQVTGIAKNIQYF.

The rearrangement links TRBV30 to TRBJ1-5; 8 bases map to TRBD1. This CDR3 spans 13 amino acids. CDR1 and CDR2 from the germline V gene are GTSNPN and SVGIG (reference sequence). Unmatched junction bases numbered 2, after V lost 2 bases and J lost 5 bases. CDR3 sequence (DNA): TGTGCCTGGAGTCCACAGGGGGATCAGCCCCAGCATTTT. It specifies CAWSPQGDQPQHF.

This clone was picked up one time. The J gene is TRBJ1-2, the V gene TRBV19; D perhaps matches TRBD1 (5 bases). V was trimmed by 1 base and J by 6 bases, leaving 15 bases between them. The length of the CDR3 is 15 residues. Germline V CDR1 and CDR2: LNHDA, SQIVND (reference sequence). This CDR3 reads CASSIGGFLGDGYTF. The CDR3, as DNA: TGTGCCAGTAGTATAGGAGGATTCCTGGGGGATGGCTACACCTTC.

The chain uses TRBV7-9 and TRBJ1-4; 10 bases are shared with TRBD1. Per the germline V gene, CDR1 is SEHNR and CDR2 is FQNEAQ (reference sequence). CDR3 size: 14 residues. J was trimmed by 6 bases and V by 5 bases; bases with no gene match: 3. CDR3 nucleotides: TGTGCCAGCAGCCGGGACAGGGGCGATGAAAAACTGTTTTTT. Protein: CASSRDRGDEKLFF. Full variable domain (remainder filled in from reference TRBV7-9 and TRBJ1-4): DTGVSQNPRHKITKRGQNVTFRCDPISEHNRLYWYRQTLGQGPEFLTYFQNEAQLEKSRLLSDRFSAERPKGSFSTLEIQRTEQGDSAMYLCASSRDRGDEKLFFGSGTQLSVL.